This entry lists 13 T cell receptor beta chains sequenced from one sample in a study of cytomegalovirus exposure and HLA in healthy donors. With 60 Vbeta and 13 Jbeta primers, the PCR was carried out. Measured with immunoSEQ multiplex PCR; TCRdb has only the in-frame clones, and not every one. The sample contains roughly 150,000 clones, roughly 64% of which appear only once. Specimen: PBMCs. The receptors originated from a woman in her thirties in good health and CMV-seropositive.

The chain combines TRBV5-6 with TRBJ1-3; no clear D. CDR3 length equals 15 residues. Trimming left V 2 bases short and J 0 bases short, with 9 bases between. Germline V lookup: CDR1 SGHDT, CDR2 YYEEEE. DNA for the CDR3: TGTGCCAGCAGCTTACCGGGATACTCTGGAAACACCATATATTTT. The encoded protein is CASSLPGYSGNTIYF.

This clone was seen more than once but under ten times. V gene TRBV27 combines with J gene TRBJ2-3; 11 nucleotides align to TRBD2. The CDR3 has 19 amino acids. Per the germline V gene, CDR1 is MNHEY and CDR2 is SMNVEV (reference sequence). After removal of 5 bases from V and 0 bases from J, the junction contained 13 bases not matched to a gene. The CDR3 coding sequence is TGTGCCAGCAGTGCTCTTTCCCAGACTAGCGGGACTAGCACAGATACGCAGTATTTT. Translated: CASSALSQTSGTSTDTQYF.

The genes are TRBV6-5 and TRBJ2-2; 8 bases map to TRBD2. After removal of 4 bases from V and 6 bases from J, the junction contained 4 bases not matched to a gene. Germline CDR1 is MNHEY and CDR2 is SVGAGI. The CDR3 is made up of 14 amino acids. As DNA, the CDR3 is TGTGCCAGCAGTTCGACTAGCGCTCCCGGGGAGCTGTTTTTT. Its translation is CASSSTSAPGELFF.

The chain uses TRBV28 and TRBJ1-1; tentatively, D is TRBD1 (6 bases). The CDR3 runs 11 residues. With 5 bases removed from V and 13 bases from J, the gap between germline ends came to 14 bases. Germline V CDR1 and CDR2: MDHEN, SYDVKM. CDR3 coding DNA: TGTGCCAGCAGTGCCTCAGTAGGGGGTTTCTTT. Translated: CASSASVGGFF.

This clone showed up just once. The chain is built from TRBV14 and TRBJ1-2; a weak D match, TRBD1 (5 bases). Trimming took off 1 base at V and 8 bases at J, with 14 bases between the two ends. This CDR3 has 14 residues. Germline lookup yields CDR1 SGHDN and CDR2 FVKESK. The CDR3 DNA reads TGTGCCAGCAGCCAAGGGAACAGGCACCCGGGCTACACCTTC. Its protein product is CASSQGNRHPGYTF.

This rearrangement joins TRBV2 to TRBJ2-2, with 9 bases identical to TRBD2. In germline, CDR1 is SNHLY, CDR2 FYNNEI. V gave up 6 bases and J gave up 0 bases; unmatched junction bases: 2. The CDR3 extends over 15 amino acids. CDR3 residues: CASRASGTNTGELFF. The CDR3 DNA reads TGTGCCAGCAGGGCTAGCGGGACGAACACCGGGGAGCTGTTTTTT.

This clone has more than one count but fewer than ten. The junction and the germline gene differ at one end; a read error may be behind it. The chain joins TRBV19 to TRBJ2-7; D might be TRBD2 (6 bases). This CDR3 is 13 amino acids long. Germline loops: CDR1 LNHDA, CDR2 SQIVND (reference sequence). The chain's CDR3 is CASSNPDPGRKDF. In DNA, the CDR3 is TGTGCCAGTAGTAATCCGGACCCAGGGAGGAAAGACTTC.

This clone was recorded only once. DNA for the CDR3: TGTGCCAGCAGTGGACAGGGCAACACTGAAGCTTTCTTT. Its protein product is CASSGQGNTEAFF. The V and J genes are TRBV6-5 and TRBJ1-1, with 8 bases matching TRBD1. The germline V gene has CDR1 MNHEY and CDR2 SVGAGI. Trimming at V came to 5 bases and at J to 2 bases, leaving 1 base not matched to a gene. CDR3 length equals 13 residues.

V and J are TRBV10-3 and TRBJ1-1, with TRBD1 identical over 10 bases. Germline V lookup: CDR1 ENHRY, CDR2 SYGVKD. V was pared by 6 bases and J by 0 bases, with 7 bases of the junction left unmatched. This CDR3 is 16 amino acids long. The CDR3 spells CAIRRGGQGMNTEAFF. The CDR3 DNA is TGTGCCATCAGGAGGGGGGGACAGGGGATGAACACTGAAGCTTTCTTT.

This clone was detected only a few times. The chain is built from TRBV10-1 and TRBJ1-2; 7 bases fit TRBD1. Germline CDR1 and CDR2: WNHNN and SYGVQD (reference sequence). J lost 7 bases, V lost 7 bases, and 15 bases had no gene match. CDR3 length: 15 amino acids. CDR3 residues: CASINRAGGIGGYTF. The CDR3 bases are TGCGCCAGCATAAACAGGGCAGGGGGTATCGGTGGCTACACCTTC.

The CDR3 loop is CSAGESSTNEKLFF. The CDR3 DNA follows: TGCAGCGCCGGAGAGTCCTCAACTAATGAAAAACTGTTTTTT. The chain uses TRBV29-1 and TRBJ1-4; D is undetermined. The CDR3 sequence is 14 residues long. Germline V gives CDR1 SQVTM, CDR2 ANQGSEA. V gave up 7 bases and J gave up 0 bases, with 12 bases separating them.

This clone has a handful of counts. The chain is built from TRBV6-6 and TRBJ1-3; D gene uncertain. CDR1 and CDR2 from the germline V gene are MNHNY and SVGAGI (reference sequence). V lost 2 bases and J lost 4, with 15 bases in between. CDR3 size: 16 residues. This chain's CDR3 is CASSYGLAASGNTIYF. In DNA form, the CDR3 reads TGTGCCAGCAGTTACGGACTGGCGGCCTCGGGAAACACCATATATTTT.

This chain connects TRBV29-1 to TRBJ1-2; D gene ambiguous. The germline CDR1 and CDR2 sequences are SQVTM and ANQGSEA. The CDR3 length is 13 residues. V lost 4 bases to trimming and J lost 4 bases, with 13 bases between them. CDR3 DNA: TGCAGCGTTGGCCCGACGGGAGTCTATGGCTACACCTTC. Protein sequence: CSVGPTGVYGYTF.